A selection of T cell receptor beta chains follows, all from one sample in a study of blood T cells in healthy people across ages. MiXCR, run by TCRdb on the 5' RACE reads, gives a single entry per CDR3 protein. Among about 830,000 distinct CDR3 sequences listed, around 62% were seen once. Sequenced input: blood. Receptors were obtained from a young man in good health. CDR3s leave out the opening cysteine and the closing phenylalanine or tryptophan.

TRBV25-1,11,ASSDGGAGEAF
TRBV29-1,13,SVRDRSSGANVLT
TRBV5-6,13,ASSPSQVPRNEQF
TRBV6-6,15,ASSSSRQGRYQETQY
TRBV12-3/TRBV12-4,16,ASSPTRLAGGHQETQY
TRBV7-9,13,ASSVQGALDEKLF
TRBV4-3,13,ASSQIVGDNNEQF
TRBV29-1,12,SGRTEAGAQTQY
TRBV2,11,ASTVTSYNEQF
TRBV20-1,12,GLQGGVSYNEQF
TRBV12-3/TRBV12-4,13,ASSSRAIYNSPLH
TRBV27,15,ASTISDGKKYQETQY
TRBV20-1,10,SARPGEYEQY
TRBV20-1,13,SARPGSWANEKLF
TRBV9,13,ASSIGPGRAYEQY
TRBV6-2/TRBV6-3,15,ASSTRHLGQRYNEQF
TRBV28,10,ASSPVGETQY
TRBV4-2,13,ASSPSTSESETQY
TRBV7-2,14,ASSWDGGASSYEQY
TRBV4-1,13,ASRDSETGQVTQY
TRBV4-1,12,ASSQEFSSYEQY
TRBV10-3,13,AINGLAGGADTQY
TRBV6-5,13,ASSYFTAGGGEQF
TRBV20-1,12,SARVRDYSYEQY
TRBV12-3/TRBV12-4,11,ASSLGEQETQY
TRBV20-1,14,SARGPERGGQETQY
TRBV20-1,11,SIPGRADTEAF
TRBV7-2,15,ASSTSRGAGSGNIQY
TRBV25-1,11,ASSDQTNSPLH
TRBV29-1,10,SLGFAKETQY
TRBV18,12,ASSPPIRAYEQY
TRBV29-1,13,SVEVWGAAKNIQY
TRBV6-2/TRBV6-3,12,ASSSDRSYNEQF
TRBV4-3,11,ASSQPPANEQF
TRBV4-1,12,ASSQDGQPYGYT
TRBV20-1,14,SARQPLGGSNQPQH
TRBV12-3/TRBV12-4,12,ASTEGQEGQPQH
TRBV10-3,14,AISDQAGAGTGTQY
TRBV7-2,14,ASSMSERALKETQY
TRBV20-1,13,SARYRGLASDTQY
TRBV20-1,11,SARASVGNEQY
TRBV9,13,ASSVELAGGETQY
TRBV18,15,ASSPELPGGPNEKLF
TRBV20-1,11,SAARDRAAEAF
TRBV9,10,ASSPVQETQY
TRBV28,12,ASSLSPRERGYT
TRBV5-1,13,ASRKRGDPTDTQY
TRBV7-9,13,ASSFSPGRAETQY
TRBV20-1,14,SASKIPGKAYNEQF
TRBV7-3,16,ASSLIGTGGSGANVLT
TRBV4-3,17,ASSQEGWDRDGWNSPLH
TRBV25-1,10,ASSGRVGEQF
TRBV6-1,10,ASSDPAQPQH
TRBV11-1,14,ASSLAGTGGIYGYT
TRBV15,13,ATSRGGSGGDTQY